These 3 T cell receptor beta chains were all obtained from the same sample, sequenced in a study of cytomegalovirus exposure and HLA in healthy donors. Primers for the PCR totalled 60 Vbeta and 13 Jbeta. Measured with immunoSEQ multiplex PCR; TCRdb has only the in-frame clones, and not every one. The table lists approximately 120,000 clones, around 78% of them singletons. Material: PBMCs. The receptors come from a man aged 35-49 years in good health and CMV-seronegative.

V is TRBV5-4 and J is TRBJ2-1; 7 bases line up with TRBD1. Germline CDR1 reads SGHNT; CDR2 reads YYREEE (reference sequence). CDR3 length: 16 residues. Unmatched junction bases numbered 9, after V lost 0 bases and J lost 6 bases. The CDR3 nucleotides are TGTGCCAGCAGCTTGGCTCCCAGGGGGAAGTTCAATGAGCAGTTCTTC. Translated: CASSLAPRGKFNEQFF.

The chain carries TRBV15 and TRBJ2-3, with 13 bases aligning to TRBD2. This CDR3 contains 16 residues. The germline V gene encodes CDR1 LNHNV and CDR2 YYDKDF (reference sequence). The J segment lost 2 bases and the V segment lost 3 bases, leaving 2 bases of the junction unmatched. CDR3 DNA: TGTGCCACCAGCAGGACTAGCGGGGGGACCACAGATACGCAGTATTTT. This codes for CATSRTSGGTTDTQYF.

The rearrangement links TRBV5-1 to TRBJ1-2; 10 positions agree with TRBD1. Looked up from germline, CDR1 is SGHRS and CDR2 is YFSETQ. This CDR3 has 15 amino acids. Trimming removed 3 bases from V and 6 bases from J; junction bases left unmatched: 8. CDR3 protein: CASSSLWTGGNGYTF. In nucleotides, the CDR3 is TGCGCCAGCAGCTCGCTCTGGACAGGGGGTAATGGCTACACCTTC.